Presented here are 28 T cell receptor beta chains from one specimen sequenced in a study of T cells in localized non-small cell lung cancer. The repertoire was sequenced with immunoSEQ multiplex PCR; TCRdb's copy has only in-frame clones and lacks some. The sample holds 20,000 to 30,000 clones, 81% seen once. The material sequenced was peripheral blood, taken before any cancer treatment. All receptors come from a man aged 35 to 69 with stage III squamous cell lung carcinoma.

The CDR3 bases are TGTGCCAGCAGACCCTACCAGGAGCGCATTCAGTACTTC. It translates to CASRPYQERIQYF. The chain employs TRBV11-2 and TRBJ2-4; D is unresolved. Germline CDR1 SGHAT, CDR2 FQNNGV. Trimming took 6 bases from V and 9 from J, leaving 15 bases between them. The CDR3 is made up of 13 amino acids.

V is TRBV10-3 and J is TRBJ2-7, with 11 nucleotides matching TRBD1. V lost 8 bases and J lost 4; bases outside the gene matches: 7. The CDR3 extends over 14 amino acids. CDR1 is ENHRY and CDR2 is SYGVKD in the germline V gene. CDR3 loop: CAILRTGGRYEQYF. Written as DNA, the CDR3 is TGTGCCATCTTGAGGACAGGGGGCCGGTACGAGCAGTACTTC.

The chain recombines TRBV7-2 with TRBJ2-3, with 8 positions matching TRBD2. With 2 bases clipped from V and 2 bases from J, the junction kept 15 bases outside the gene matches. This CDR3 is 19 amino acids long. Germline-derived CDR1 and CDR2 are SGHTA and FQGNSA. The CDR3 region has the DNA TGTGCCAGCAGCTTAAGAGTTAGCGGGGCCACCCTCCTCACAGATACGCAGTATTTT. Protein product: CASSLRVSGATLLTDTQYF. The whole variable domain, filled in from reference TRBV7-2 and TRBJ2-3, reads GAGVSQSPSNKVTEKGKDVELRCDPISGHTALYWYRQSLGQGLEFLIYFQGNSAPDKSGLPSDRFSAERTGGSVSTLTIQRTQQEDSAVYLCASSLRVSGATLLTDTQYFGPGTRLTVL.

The rearrangement links TRBV4-1 to TRBJ2-1, with TRBD2 identical over 9 bases. This CDR3 has 16 amino acids. Germline CDR1 MGHRA, CDR2 YSYEKL. Trimming at V came to 1 base and at J to 2 bases, leaving 3 bases not matched to a gene. CDR3 nucleotides: TGCGCCAGCAGCCAAGCGTCTAGCGGGGCCTACAATGAGCAGTTCTTC. Its translation is CASSQASSGAYNEQFF.

This clone has more than one count but fewer than ten. The chain carries TRBV6-1 and TRBJ1-6, with D perhaps TRBD1 (6 bases). Germline V gene data show CDR1 as MNHNS and CDR2 as SASEGT. V gave up 5 bases and J gave up 9 bases, with 14 bases separating them. This CDR3 has 14 amino acids. The CDR3, as DNA: TGTGCCAGCAGTTTATGGCAGGGGAGTTCACCCCTCCACTTT. Translation gives CASSLWQGSSPLHF.

This sequence joins TRBV9 and TRBJ1-2; 10 nucleotides line up with TRBD1. Per germline, CDR1 SGDLS and CDR2 YYNGEE. V was clipped by 4 bases and J by 0 bases; unmatched bases: 6. The CDR3 totals 16 residues. The CDR3 DNA reads as TGTGCCAGCAGCCTTAGACAGGGGGCAACTAACTATGGCTACACCTTC. It encodes CASSLRQGATNYGYTF.

The CDR3 protein is CASGIRSRGGGTIYF. The DNA for the CDR3 is TGTGCCAGCGGAATAAGATCCAGGGGGGGAGGCACCATATATTTT. The chain recombines TRBV27 with TRBJ1-3; TRBD1 aligns across 7 bases. Germline V CDR1 and CDR2: MNHEY, SMNVEV (reference sequence). CDR3 length equals 15 residues. The V gene end was trimmed by 8 bases and the J gene end by 9 bases; junction bases not matched to a gene: 16.

This clone has just a few counts. The chain recombines TRBV2 with TRBJ2-1; D is undetermined. Trimming stripped 7 bases from V and 9 bases from J, with 13 bases between. Germline CDR1 reads SNHLY; CDR2 reads FYNNEI. The CDR3 spans 12 residues. The CDR3 sequence is CASTQARFEQFF. Here the CDR3 DNA reads TGTGCCAGCACCCAAGCCCGCTTTGAGCAGTTCTTC.

The rearrangement uses TRBV7-9 and TRBJ2-7, with D perhaps matching TRBD1 (5 bases). Looked up from germline, CDR1 is SEHNR and CDR2 is FQNEAQ (reference sequence). The CDR3 runs to 16 residues. Deletions cut 2 bases from V and 0 bases from J, with 14 bases between. CDR3 region: CASSLPQGHYSYEQYF. The CDR3 DNA reads as TGTGCCAGCAGCTTACCGCAGGGCCACTACTCCTACGAGCAGTACTTC.

This clone was seen only a few times. The chain has TRBV10-1 and TRBJ1-1, with unresolved D. In germline, CDR1 is WNHNN, CDR2 SYGVQD (reference sequence). The CDR3 totals 13 residues. The V and J ends lost 4 bases and 0 bases respectively, with 6 bases between them. The chain's CDR3 is CASSAGMNTEAFF. The CDR3 DNA sequence: TGCGCCAGCAGTGCCGGTATGAACACTGAAGCTTTCTTT.

V gene TRBV4-1 combines with J gene TRBJ1-1, with unresolved D. The length of the CDR3 is 13 residues. Germline V gene data show CDR1 as MGHRA and CDR2 as YSYEKL. Deletions cut 5 bases from V and 8 bases from J, with 15 bases between. The CDR3 here is CASSGEWVEEAFF. CDR3 nucleotides: TGCGCCAGCAGCGGGGAGTGGGTGGAGGAAGCTTTCTTT.

The J gene is TRBJ2-5, the V gene TRBV7-9, with D possibly being TRBD1 or TRBD2 (5 bases each). Germline assignment: CDR1 SEHNR and CDR2 FQNEAQ (reference sequence). This CDR3 region has 13 residues. V was clipped by 6 bases and J by 3 bases, with 11 bases between them. Here the CDR3 DNA reads TGTGCCAGCAGGAGGGGCAGGGAAGAGACCCAGTACTTC. This codes for CASRRGREETQYF.

This sequence joins TRBV5-1 and TRBJ1-5; unclear D gene. Trimming left V 0 bases short and J 11 bases short, with 15 bases between. CDR3 length: 14 residues. Germline V gene sequence: CDR1 SGHRS, CDR2 YFSETQ. CDR3 in DNA: TGCGCCAGCAGCTTGGGCTCCGGAGGCCAGACCCAGCATTTT. This codes for CASSLGSGGQTQHF.

This chain connects TRBV9 to TRBJ2-7; 8 bases match TRBD2. The CDR3 is 14 amino acids. Losses at the gene ends were 0 bases for V and 4 bases for J; bases not matched to a gene: 3. Looked up from germline, CDR1 is SGDLS and CDR2 is YYNGEE. DNA for the CDR3: TGTGCCAGCAGCGTAGTAGCGGGACGATACGAGCAGTACTTC. Translating it yields CASSVVAGRYEQYF.

The V call is TRBV28, the J call TRBJ2-5; D is ambiguous. CDR1 and CDR2 from the germline V gene are MDHEN and SYDVKM. V was pared by 0 bases and J by 0 bases, with 8 bases between. The CDR3 has 15 residues. The CDR3 DNA follows: TGTGCCAGCAGTTTATGGACATCGAACCAAGAGACCCAGTACTTC. This codes for CASSLWTSNQETQYF. Complete variable domain (other parts from reference TRBV28 and TRBJ2-5): DVKVTQSSRYLVKRTGEKVFLECVQDMDHENMFWYRQDPGLGLRLIYFSYDVKMKEKGDIPEGYSVSREKKERFSLILESASTNQTSMYLCASSLWTSNQETQYFGPGTRLLVL.

This clone was observed a few times. The V call is TRBV7-9, the J call TRBJ2-6, with no clear D. The germline V gene has CDR1 SEHNR and CDR2 FQNEAQ (reference sequence). The CDR3 totals 12 residues. V shed 7 bases and J shed 3 bases, with 4 bases lying between them. The CDR3 here is CASNLGANVLTF. The CDR3 coding sequence is TGTGCCAGCAACCTTGGGGCCAACGTCCTGACTTTC.

The rearrangement uses TRBV11-2 and TRBJ2-3, with 8 positions matching TRBD2. The junction had 10 bases not matched to a gene; V was cut back by 5 bases and J by 0 bases. The germline CDR1 and CDR2 sequences are SGHAT and FQNNGV. CDR3 length equals 17 residues. The CDR3 DNA follows: TGTGCCAGCAGCGCCCAATCGGGGGGGCGGAGCACAGATACGCAGTATTTT. It encodes CASSAQSGGRSTDTQYF.

This chain connects TRBV5-4 to TRBJ2-4; no definite D call. V gave up 4 bases and J gave up 4 bases, with 18 bases separating them. The CDR3 runs 16 residues. Per the germline V gene, CDR1 is SGHNT and CDR2 is YYREEE (reference sequence). The CDR3 here is CASSRTTQAPKNIQYF. Written as DNA, the CDR3 is TGTGCCAGCAGCCGCACCACCCAGGCGCCAAAAAACATTCAGTACTTC.

The chain joins TRBV6-1 to TRBJ1-5; no clear D gene. The V gene's germline CDR1 is MNHNS and CDR2 SASEGT. The CDR3 has 13 amino acids. V lost 7 bases and J lost 2, with 9 bases in between. The CDR3 coding sequence is TGTGCCAGCAAGAGGCCGGGCAATCAGCCCCAGCATTTT. It specifies CASKRPGNQPQHF.

V gene TRBV14 combines with J gene TRBJ1-4; 7 positions match TRBD1. The ends lost 0 bases at V and 4 bases at J; junction bases unmatched: 5. The CDR3 has 16 amino acids. CDR1 is SGHDN and CDR2 is FVKESK in the germline V gene. CDR3 nucleotide sequence: TGTGCCAGCAGCCAAGATCGGGGACAGATTAATGAAAAACTGTTTTTT. Protein sequence: CASSQDRGQINEKLFF.

The J gene is TRBJ2-7, the V gene TRBV9; tentatively, D is TRBD1 (5 bases). V shed 3 bases and J shed 2 bases, with 12 bases lying between them. This CDR3 has 14 residues. Germline CDR1 SGDLS, CDR2 YYNGEE. In DNA, the CDR3 is TGTGCCAGCAGCGCAGACAGTTCCACCTACGAGCAGTACTTC. Translated: CASSADSSTYEQYF.

This clone showed up just once. The CDR3 nucleotides read TGCGCCAGCAGGCAAGGGTCGAGCACTGAAGCTTTCTTT. Its protein product is CASRQGSSTEAFF. The genes are TRBV10-2 and TRBJ1-1; no clear D gene. Trimming removed 6 bases from V and 4 bases from J, with 12 bases in between. Germline assignment: CDR1 WSHSY and CDR2 SAAADI. The CDR3 loop spans 13 amino acids.

The chain combines TRBV10-3 with TRBJ2-2; perhaps TRBD1 as D (6 bases). The CDR3 length is 18 residues. The germline CDR1 and CDR2 sequences are ENHRY and SYGVKD. Deletions cut 2 bases from V and 5 bases from J, with 21 bases between. CDR3 amino acids: CAISELPDSSLGTGELFF. The CDR3 DNA sequence: TGTGCCATCAGTGAGCTCCCGGACAGCTCCCTGGGGACCGGGGAGCTGTTTTTT.

This chain joins TRBV29-1 and TRBJ2-1; unclear D gene. The germline gives CDR1 SQVTM, CDR2 ANQGSEA. This CDR3 region has 12 residues. The V and J ends lost 8 bases and 2 bases respectively, with 10 bases between them. The DNA for the CDR3 is TGCAGCACCGGGTCCACCTACAATGAGCAGTTCTTC. It is translated as CSTGSTYNEQFF.

J is TRBJ2-3 and V is TRBV6-1; D could derive from TRBD1 or TRBD2 (5 bases each). Germline assignment: CDR1 MNHNS and CDR2 SASEGT. This CDR3 is 12 amino acids long. The V gene lost 9 bases and the J gene lost 4 bases, with 11 bases spanning the gap. The CDR3 sequence: CASGEGSDTQYF. CDR3 DNA sequence: TGTGCCAGTGGAGAGGGGTCAGATACGCAGTATTTT.

The count of this clone is one. The rearrangement uses TRBV6-1 and TRBJ2-7, with 10 bases identical to TRBD2. The V gene end was trimmed by 5 bases and the J gene end by 5 bases; junction bases not matched to a gene: 9. In germline, CDR1 is MNHNS, CDR2 SASEGT. This CDR3 has 15 amino acids. The CDR3 nucleotides are TGTGCCAGCAGTCGGTCTAGCGGGGGTATAAACGAGCAGTACGTC. Protein product: CASSRSSGGINEQYV.

The chain is built from TRBV27 and TRBJ2-1; the D gene is possibly TRBD1 (6 bases). Trimming shortened V by 4 bases and J by 2 bases, and 12 bases separated the two germline ends. In germline, CDR1 is MNHEY, CDR2 SMNVEV (reference sequence). The CDR3 is made up of 15 amino acids. CDR3: CASSYQGIPYNEQFF. The CDR3 DNA reads TGTGCCAGCAGTTATCAGGGGATTCCCTACAATGAGCAGTTCTTC.

The gene calls are TRBV18 and TRBJ1-5; D is undetermined. Trimming stripped 3 bases from V and 9 bases from J, with 24 bases between. The germline gives CDR1 KGHSH, CDR2 LQKENI. The CDR3 is 17 amino acids. CDR3 DNA: TGTGCCAGCTCACCGGCCCTACGATCGGACCCCAAGGGGCCCCAGCATTTT. Translation gives CASSPALRSDPKGPQHF. The full variable domain, completed using reference TRBV18 and TRBJ1-5, is NAGVMQNPRHLVRRRGQEARLRCSPMKGHSHVYWYRQLPEEGLKFMVYLQKENIIDESGMPKERFSAEFPKEGPSILRIQQVVRGDSAAYFCASSPALRSDPKGPQHFGDGTRLSIL.